Below are 16 T cell receptor beta chains sequenced from a single sample in a study of T cell responses to AZD1222 COVID-19 vaccine. The method was immunoSEQ multiplex PCR; TCRdb's version includes in-frame clones alone and lacks a portion of them. The sample includes over 150,000 clones, 91% seen only once; the top ten take about 3.5%. This sample comprised peripheral blood, obtained 28 days after the second AZD1222 dose. These receptors originate from an adult who received the AZD1222 COVID-19 vaccine.

The rearrangement links TRBV28 to TRBJ1-6; 7 nucleotides line up with TRBD1. The CDR3 has 14 residues. The germline CDR1 and CDR2 sequences are MDHEN and SYDVKM. After removal of 2 bases from V and 7 bases from J, the junction contained 2 bases not matched to a gene. The CDR3 sequence is CASSLGTENSPLHF. The DNA for the CDR3 is TGTGCCAGCAGTTTAGGGACAGAGAATTCACCCCTCCACTTT.

This clone has a single count. This chain links TRBV9 with TRBJ2-5, with D possibly matching TRBD2 (6 bases). Germline V gene data show CDR1 as SGDLS and CDR2 as YYNGEE. V was trimmed by 0 bases and J by 2 bases, leaving 11 bases between them. CDR3 length: 15 amino acids. CDR3 amino acids: CASSVVPGRQETQYF. CDR3 nucleotide sequence: TGTGCCAGCAGCGTAGTACCTGGGAGGCAAGAGACCCAGTACTTC.

V usage is TRBV14 and J usage is TRBJ2-7; D may be TRBD1 (5 bases). The V gene's germline CDR1 is SGHDN and CDR2 FVKESK. CDR3 length: 16 residues. Between the trimmed V and J ends, which lost 4 bases and 3 bases, there was a span of 19 bases. In nucleotides, the CDR3 is TGTGCCAGCAGCCTTGAAAGAAATAGGGGTCACTACGAGCAGTACTTC. Translated: CASSLERNRGHYEQYF.

This clone showed up just once. The gene calls are TRBV7-8 and TRBJ1-4; tentative D call: TRBD1 (5 bases). The CDR3 extends over 13 amino acids. V was shortened by 0 bases and J by 13 bases, with 12 bases between the two germline ends. Germline CDR1 and CDR2: SGHVS and FQNEAQ. DNA for the CDR3: TGTGCCAGCAGCTTAGCTGGGATGGGGCCACTGTTTTTT. This sequence encodes CASSLAGMGPLFF.

This chain uses TRBV4-1 with TRBJ2-7, with 7 bases matching TRBD2. Trimming at V came to 4 bases and at J to 0 bases, leaving 12 bases not matched to a gene. CDR1 and CDR2 from the germline V gene are MGHRA and YSYEKL. The CDR3 contains 17 residues. This CDR3 reads CASSLFLGGTNSYEQYF. The CDR3, as DNA: TGCGCCAGCAGCCTATTCCTCGGCGGGACTAACTCCTACGAGCAGTACTTC.

The chain recombines TRBV4-1 with TRBJ2-7; possibly TRBD1 for D (5 bases). Germline CDR1 reads MGHRA; CDR2 reads YSYEKL. The CDR3 extends over 15 amino acids. Trimming cost V 0 bases and J 4 bases, with 13 bases left between them. The CDR3 DNA reads TGCGCCAGCAGCCAAGATCGTGCAGGGCGATACGAGCAGTACTTC. Its translation is CASSQDRAGRYEQYF.

The chain has TRBV19 and TRBJ2-5, with TRBD1 matching over 11 bases. Trimming cost V 9 bases and J 7 bases; bases outside gene matches: 4. This CDR3 has 12 residues. CDR1 and CDR2 (germline): LNHDA, SQIVND (reference sequence). CDR3: CASKGQGVTQYF. In DNA form, the CDR3 reads TGTGCCAGCAAGGGACAGGGGGTGACCCAGTACTTC.

J is TRBJ1-5 and V is TRBV7-8, with no clear D. Germline V lookup: CDR1 SGHVS, CDR2 FQNEAQ. V was cut by 5 bases and J by 7 bases, with 18 bases left in between. The CDR3 is 15 amino acids. CDR3 residues: CASSAGPGLRQPQHF. Written as DNA, the CDR3 is TGTGCCAGCAGCGCTGGGCCGGGATTACGGCAGCCCCAGCATTTT.

The gene calls are TRBV5-1 and TRBJ2-2; TRBD1 agrees at 9 bases. Trimming at V came to 0 bases and at J to 1 base, leaving 4 bases not matched to a gene. The CDR3 runs to 17 residues. Germline values: CDR1 SGHRS, CDR2 YFSETQ. CDR3 protein: CASSLAGQGWNTGELFF. In DNA form, the CDR3 reads TGCGCCAGCAGCTTGGCGGGACAGGGTTGGAACACCGGGGAGCTGTTTTTT.

The chain joins TRBV11-3 to TRBJ2-7; the D gene is possibly TRBD1 (6 bases). V was shortened by 5 bases and J by 1 base, with 18 bases between the two germline ends. Germline V gene lookup returns CDR1 SGHNT and CDR2 YENEEA. This CDR3 comprises 16 residues. In DNA, the CDR3 is TGTGCCAGCAGCCCTTCCCGGGACAATTCTTCCTACGAGCAGTACTTC. Residues: CASSPSRDNSSYEQYF. The whole variable domain, filled in from reference TRBV11-3 and TRBJ2-7, reads EAGVVQSPRYKIIEKKQPVAFWCNPISGHNTLYWYLQNLGQGPELLIRYENEEAVDDSQLPKDRFSAERLKGVDSTLKIQPAELGDSAVYLCASSPSRDNSSYEQYFGPGTRLTVT.

Only one count was recorded for this clone. The chain is built from TRBV2 and TRBJ1-5; D remains unclear. The CDR3 is made up of 15 amino acids. Trimming left V 4 bases short and J 7 bases short, with 17 bases between. The V gene's germline CDR1 is SNHLY and CDR2 FYNNEI. The CDR3 sequence: CASSAKGIGRQPQHF. The DNA of the CDR3 is TGTGCCAGCAGTGCGAAAGGAATCGGTCGGCAGCCCCAGCATTTT. Based on the CDR3 plus reference TRBV2 and TRBJ1-5, the full variable domain is EPEVTQTPSHQVTQMGQEVILRCVPISNHLYFYWYRQILGQKVEFLVSFYNNEISEKSEIFDDQFSVERPDGSNFTLKIRSTKLEDSAMYFCASSAKGIGRQPQHFGDGTRLSIL.

This rearrangement joins TRBV6-5 to TRBJ2-2; no clear D gene. CDR1 MNHEY and CDR2 SVGAGI come from the germline V gene. The CDR3 is 15 amino acids. V lost 3 bases to trimming and J lost 11 bases, with 19 bases between them. CDR3 DNA: TGTGCCAGCAGTTATTCCGAACGACCACTCCATGAGCTGTTTTTT. It encodes CASSYSERPLHELFF.

DNA for the CDR3: TGTGCCTGGAGTGTAGAGGCGAGACAGCTTTTCTACGAGCAGTACTTC. Translating it yields CAWSVEARQLFYEQYF. The chain uses TRBV30 and TRBJ2-7; a weak D match, TRBD1 (5 bases). CDR1 is GTSNPN, CDR2 SVGIG, per germline (reference sequence). The V and J ends lost 0 bases and 3 bases respectively, with 18 bases between them. The CDR3 is 16 amino acids.

The chain is built from TRBV9 and TRBJ2-6; no clear D. This CDR3 contains 16 residues. Trimming stripped 4 bases from V and 0 bases from J, with 11 bases between. The germline CDR1 and CDR2 sequences are SGDLS and YYNGEE. The CDR3 region is CASSSWVSSGANVLTF. The CDR3 nucleotides are TGTGCCAGCAGCTCGTGGGTCAGCTCTGGGGCCAACGTCCTGACTTTC.

The chain carries TRBV28 and TRBJ2-5; D call uncertain. V was cut by 1 base and J by 5 bases, with 5 bases left in between. The germline V gene encodes CDR1 MDHEN and CDR2 SYDVKM. This CDR3 contains 12 residues. The CDR3 sequence: CASSLSTETQYF. In DNA form, the CDR3 reads TGTGCCAGCAGTTTATCGACTGAGACCCAGTACTTC.

The chain links TRBV4-1 to TRBJ1-6; 7 nucleotides line up with TRBD1. V trimming: 1 base; J trimming: 4 bases; junction bases outside the gene matches: 10. The CDR3 is 18 amino acids. Germline V gene data show CDR1 as MGHRA and CDR2 as YSYEKL. The CDR3 loop is CASSQVYPEGQYNSPLHF. The DNA of the CDR3 is TGCGCCAGCAGCCAAGTTTACCCCGAGGGACAGTATAATTCACCCCTCCACTTT.